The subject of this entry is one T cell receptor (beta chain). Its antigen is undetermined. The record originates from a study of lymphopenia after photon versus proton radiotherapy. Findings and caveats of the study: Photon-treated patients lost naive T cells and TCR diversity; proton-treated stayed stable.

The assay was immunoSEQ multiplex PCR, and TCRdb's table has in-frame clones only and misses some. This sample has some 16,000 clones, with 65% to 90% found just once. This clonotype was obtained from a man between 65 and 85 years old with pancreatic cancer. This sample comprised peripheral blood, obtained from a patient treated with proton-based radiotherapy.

The CDR3 is CASQDRGEETQYF. The CDR3 DNA follows: TGTGCCAGTCAGGACAGGGGTGAAGAGACCCAGTACTTC. The gene calls are TRBV18 and TRBJ2-5, with TRBD1 identical over 9 bases. The CDR3 runs 13 residues. J gave up 3 bases and V 9 bases, and 5 bases lay outside the gene matches. Germline V gives CDR1 KGHSH, CDR2 LQKENI.